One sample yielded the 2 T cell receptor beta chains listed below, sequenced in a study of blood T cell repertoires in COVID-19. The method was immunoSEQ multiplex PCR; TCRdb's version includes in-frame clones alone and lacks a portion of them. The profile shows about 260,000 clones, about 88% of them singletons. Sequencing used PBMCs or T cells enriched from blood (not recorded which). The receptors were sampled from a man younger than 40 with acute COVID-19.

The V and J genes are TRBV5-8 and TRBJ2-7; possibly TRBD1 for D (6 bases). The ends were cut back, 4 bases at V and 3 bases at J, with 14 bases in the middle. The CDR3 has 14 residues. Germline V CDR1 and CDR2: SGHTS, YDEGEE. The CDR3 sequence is CASSLPTGIYEQYV. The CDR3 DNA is TGTGCCAGCAGCCTACCGACAGGTATCTACGAGCAGTACGTC.

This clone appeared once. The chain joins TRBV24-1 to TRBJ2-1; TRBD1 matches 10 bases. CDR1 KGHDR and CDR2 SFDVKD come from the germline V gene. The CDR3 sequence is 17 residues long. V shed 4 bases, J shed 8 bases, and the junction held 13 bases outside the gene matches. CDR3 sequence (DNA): TGTGCCACCAGTGACCCCCGGGACAGGGGCCCCACGGATGAGCAGTTCTTC. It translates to CATSDPRDRGPTDEQFF.